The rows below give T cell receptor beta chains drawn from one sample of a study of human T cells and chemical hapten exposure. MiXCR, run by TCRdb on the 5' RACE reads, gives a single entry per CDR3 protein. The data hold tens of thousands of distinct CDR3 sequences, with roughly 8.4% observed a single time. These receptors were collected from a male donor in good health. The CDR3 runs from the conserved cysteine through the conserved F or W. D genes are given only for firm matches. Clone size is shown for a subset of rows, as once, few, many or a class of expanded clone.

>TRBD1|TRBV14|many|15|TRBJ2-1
TGTGCCAGCAGCCTACGGACAGGGGGCTACAATGAGCAGTTCTTC
CASSLRTGGYNEQFF
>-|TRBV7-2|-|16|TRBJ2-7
TGTGCCAGCAGTCGAAATATGGGGGGTTGGAGCTACGAGCAGTACTTC
CASSRNMGGWSYEQYF
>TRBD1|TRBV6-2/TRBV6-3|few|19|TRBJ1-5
TGTGCCAGCAGTTCAGACGCCCGGGACAGGGGGCTCCGCAATCAGCCCCAGCATTTT
CASSSDARDRGLRNQPQHF
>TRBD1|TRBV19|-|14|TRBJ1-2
TGTGCCAGCTCCCCCGGGACAGGGAACTATGGCTACACCTTC
CASSPGTGNYGYTF
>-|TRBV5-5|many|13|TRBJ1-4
TGTGCCAGCAGCTTAGCAGGGAATGAAAAACTGTTTTTT
CASSLAGNEKLFF
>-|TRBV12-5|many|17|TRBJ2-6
TGTGCTAGTGGTTTGGTACTGTCCCTCTCTGGGGCCAACGTCCTGACTTTC
CASGLVLSLSGANVLTF
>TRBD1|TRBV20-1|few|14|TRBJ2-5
TGCAGTGCTAGAGCAGGGACAGTGAAGGAGACCCAGTACTTC
CSARAGTVKETQYF
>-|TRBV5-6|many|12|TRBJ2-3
TGTGCCAGCAGCCGAGGTGGGGATACGCAGTATTTT
CASSRGGDTQYF
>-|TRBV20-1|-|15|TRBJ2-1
TGCAGTGCTAGAGGAGCCCGTGTTTCCTACAATGAGCAGTTCTTC
CSARGARVSYNEQFF
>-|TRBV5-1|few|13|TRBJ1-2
TGCGCCAGCAGCTTGGTGAGGGACTATGGCTACACCTTC
CASSLVRDYGYTF
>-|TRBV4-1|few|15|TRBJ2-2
TGCGCCAGCAGCCAAGACAGGGTTAACACCGGGGAGCTGTTTTTT
CASSQDRVNTGELFF
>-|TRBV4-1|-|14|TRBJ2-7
TGCGCCAGCAGCCAAGTTAGGGGATCCTACGAGCAGTACTTC
CASSQVRGSYEQYF
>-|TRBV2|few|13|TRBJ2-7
TGTGCCATTCCCTCGGGGCAGGGAAACGAGCAGTACTTC
CAIPSGQGNEQYF
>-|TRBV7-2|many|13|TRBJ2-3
TGTGCCAGCAGCCCCCCTAGCACAGATACGCAGTATTTT
CASSPPSTDTQYF
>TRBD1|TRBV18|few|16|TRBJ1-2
TGTGCCAGCTCACCACCGGTACGGACAGGGTTCTATGGCTACACCTTC
CASSPPVRTGFYGYTF
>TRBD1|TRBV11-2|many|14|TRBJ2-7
TGTGCCAGCAGCGGACAGGGAAAGGTCTACGAGCAGTACTTC
CASSGQGKVYEQYF
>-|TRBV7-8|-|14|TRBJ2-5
TGTGCCAGCAGTTCACAAATCTTCCAAGAGACCCAGTACTTC
CASSSQIFQETQYF